Presented here are 12 T cell receptor beta chains from one specimen sequenced in a study of identical twins. MiXCR, run by TCRdb on the 5' RACE reads, gives a single entry per CDR3 protein. The data show around 960,000 distinct CDR3 sequences, 9% to 15% seen once. This sample was also put to use in a study of yellow fever vaccine responses in identical twins.

Sequences were obtained from PBMCs. The receptors derive from a woman aged 18-35 years in good health.

This sequence joins TRBV10-3 and TRBJ2-7; D unclear. This CDR3 region has 14 residues. Trimming took 10 bases from V and 0 from J, leaving 16 bases between them. Looked up from germline, CDR1 is ENHRY and CDR2 is SYGVKD. The CDR3 spells CATGSSASSYEQYF. CDR3 DNA sequence: TGTGCCACCGGTTCGAGCGCGAGCTCCTACGAGCAGTACTTC.

This clonotype came up a few times. The V call is TRBV9, the J call TRBJ2-2, with 9 bases identical to TRBD2. Germline CDR1 and CDR2: SGDLS and YYNGEE. This CDR3 is built from 15 residues. V lost 1 base and J lost 6; bases outside the gene matches: 4. CDR3 sequence reads: CASSVTSGLAGELFF. CDR3 coding DNA: TGTGCCAGCAGCGTAACTAGCGGGTTGGCCGGGGAGCTGTTTTTT. The full variable domain, completed using reference TRBV9 and TRBJ2-2, is DSGVTQTPKHLITATGQRVTLRCSPRSGDLSVYWYQQSLDQGLQFLIQYYNGEERAKGNILERFSAQQFPDLHSELNLSSLELGDSALYFCASSVTSGLAGELFFGEGSRLTVL.

The rearrangement uses TRBV10-2 and TRBJ1-5, with D uncertain. Trimming removed 5 bases at V and 0 bases at J, with 11 bases between. Germline CDR1 is WSHSY and CDR2 is SAAADI. The CDR3 consists of 15 residues. DNA for the CDR3: TGCGCCAGCAGTCTGGACGTAGATAGCAATCAGCCCCAGCATTTT. Amino acid sequence: CASSLDVDSNQPQHF.

This clonotype was recorded at least ten times. CDR3 DNA sequence: TGCAGTGCTAGAGGCAGGGGTGTTGGGACAGATACGCAGTATTTT. It specifies CSARGRGVGTDTQYF. V is TRBV20-1 and J is TRBJ2-3, with D perhaps matching TRBD1 (6 bases). V dropped 1 base and J dropped 3 bases, with 14 bases sitting between them. From germline, CDR1 is DFQATT and CDR2 SNEGSKA (reference sequence). The CDR3 consists of 15 residues.

The CDR3 DNA sequence: TGTGCCAGCAGCAACATCAGGACAGCTTCTGGCTACACCTTC. This encodes CASSNIRTASGYTF. The chain carries TRBV12-3 or TRBV12-4 and TRBJ1-2; maybe TRBD1 (6 bases). V lost 6 bases, J lost 7 bases, and 18 bases lay in between. The CDR3 has 14 amino acids.

The chain has TRBV9 and TRBJ2-3; possibly TRBD1 or TRBD2 for D (5 bases each). CDR1 SGDLS and CDR2 YYNGEE come from the germline V gene. Deletions cut 0 bases from V and 2 bases from J, with 10 bases between. CDR3 length: 15 residues. CDR3 loop: CASSVVGRPTDTQYF. The DNA of the CDR3 is TGTGCCAGCAGCGTAGTGGGACGCCCCACAGATACGCAGTATTTT. The variable domain in full, with the rest retrieved from reference TRBV9 and TRBJ2-3, is DSGVTQTPKHLITATGQRVTLRCSPRSGDLSVYWYQQSLDQGLQFLIQYYNGEERAKGNILERFSAQQFPDLHSELNLSSLELGDSALYFCASSVVGRPTDTQYFGPGTRLTVL.

The chain carries TRBV10-3 and TRBJ2-5, with D tentatively TRBD2 (5 bases). This CDR3 has 14 residues. Per the germline V gene, CDR1 is ENHRY and CDR2 is SYGVKD. Between the trimmed V and J ends, which lost 3 bases and 5 bases, there was a span of 13 bases. The CDR3 bases are TGTGCCATCAGTGACCCCGGGAAAGCGGAGACCCAGTACTTC. Its translation: CAISDPGKAETQYF.

This clonotype came up a few times. The chain recombines TRBV6-5 with TRBJ2-5, with 9 positions matching TRBD1. Germline CDR1 reads MNHEY; CDR2 reads SVGAGI. V shed 2 bases and J 1 base; nucleotides not matched to a gene: 2. The length of the CDR3 is 15 residues. The CDR3 DNA reads as TGTGCCAGCAGTTACCCGACAGGGGGCCAAGAGACCCAGTACTTC. Its protein is CASSYPTGGQETQYF.

The J gene is TRBJ1-6, the V gene TRBV5-1, with 7 bases identical to TRBD1. Looked up from germline, CDR1 is SGHRS and CDR2 is YFSETQ. The trim removed 4 bases at V and 7 bases at J, leaving 8 bases unmatched. This CDR3 is 15 amino acids long. CDR3 region: CASSERQGGNSPLHF. In nucleotides, the CDR3 is TGCGCCAGCAGCGAGAGACAGGGAGGGAATTCACCCCTCCACTTT.

This clonotype was seen more than once but under ten times. The V gene is TRBV6-5, the J gene TRBJ2-7, with D perhaps matching TRBD2 (5 bases). Looked up from germline, CDR1 is MNHEY and CDR2 is SVGAGI. The CDR3 sequence is 12 residues long. Trimming removed 6 bases at V and 3 bases at J, with 9 bases between. The CDR3 protein is CASSFRDYEQYF. The CDR3 DNA sequence: TGTGCCAGCAGCTTCCGGGACTACGAGCAGTACTTC.

The table lists this clonotype with a few counts. J is TRBJ1-1 and V is TRBV7-9; D not resolved. Germline V gives CDR1 SEHNR, CDR2 FQNEAQ (reference sequence). V was pared by 4 bases and J by 1 base, with 13 bases between. CDR3 size: 15 residues. CDR3: CASSSRAAGNTEAFF. CDR3 coding DNA: TGTGCCAGCAGCTCCCGGGCCGCAGGGAACACTGAAGCTTTCTTT.

This clonotype was counted only a few times. V is TRBV4-2 and J is TRBJ1-5; D perhaps matches TRBD1 (5 bases). The germline V gene has CDR1 LGHNA and CDR2 YNFKEQ. CDR3 length equals 14 residues. The V end lost 3 bases, the J end lost 0 bases, and 6 bases lay between the germline ends. This CDR3 reads CASSHGGSNQPQHF. CDR3 coding DNA: TGTGCCAGCAGCCATGGGGGTAGCAATCAGCCCCAGCATTTT.